Sequencing of this T cell receptor beta chain was carried out in a study of blood T cell repertoires in COVID-19. In the original analysis: Estimation of nucleated cell counts was performed using reference gene primer amplification. Only in-frame clones appear in the TCRdb table, and some are missing; sequencing was by immunoSEQ multiplex PCR. V and J calls and clone size are as listed in that table; D and trimming were resolved from the DNA. The sample has fewer than 400,000 clones, around nine tenths seen once; the top ten hold approximately 9.3%. Germline CDR1 is SGDLS and CDR2 is YYNGEE. The CDR3 has 15 residues. V lost 0 bases and J 0 bases, leaving 10 bases between the germline ends. Recovery meant two consecutive negative NP/OP PCR tests, professional clearance, or resolved symptoms.

This sequence was found in a woman aged 45 to 65 who had recovered from COVID-19. The genes are TRBV9 and TRBJ2-7, with no clear D. Sequenced: PBMCs or T cells enriched from blood (not recorded which). This chain's CDR3 is CASSVGVLSSYEQYF. The CDR3 region has the DNA TGTGCCAGCAGCGTAGGCGTCTTGAGCTCCTACGAGCAGTACTTC.